This T cell receptor (beta chain) emerged from a study of blood T cell repertoires in COVID-19. Turning to the study itself: Italy, Spain and the United States were the sources of the convalescent and acute COVID-19 samples. Sources were T cells, B-cell-depleted T cells, or PBMCs; the material itself was cDNA or gDNA.

The CDR3 totals 14 residues. Trimming removed 0 bases from V and 8 bases from J, with 11 bases in between. CDR1 and CDR2 (germline): MNHNY, SVGAGI (reference sequence). The authors' processing: Amplification with reference gene primers provided the estimates of nucleated cell counts. Method: immunoSEQ multiplex PCR; TCRdb's copy keeps in-frame clones and lacks some. Clonal size and the V and J genes are those of that table, whereas D and trimming came from the DNA. Of tens of thousands of clones listed, over 80% were seen once; the top ten hold 1.1%. Input material: peripheral blood. This chain uses TRBV6-6 with TRBJ1-3, with D possibly matching TRBD1 (5 bases). This receptor was taken from a human donor in a cohort sampled during active COVID-19. The CDR3 DNA follows: TGTGCCAGCAGTTACTCGAAAGGGGACTACACCATATATTTT. Amino acids: CASSYSKGDYTIYF.